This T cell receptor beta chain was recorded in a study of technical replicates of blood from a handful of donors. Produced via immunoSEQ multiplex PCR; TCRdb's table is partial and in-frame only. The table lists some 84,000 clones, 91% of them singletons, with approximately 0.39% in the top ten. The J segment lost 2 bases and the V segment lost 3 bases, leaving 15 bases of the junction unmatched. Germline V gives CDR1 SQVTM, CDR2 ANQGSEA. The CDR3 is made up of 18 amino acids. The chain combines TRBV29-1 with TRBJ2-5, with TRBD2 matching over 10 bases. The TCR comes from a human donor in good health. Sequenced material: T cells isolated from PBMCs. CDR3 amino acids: CSVEVWGLALLRQETQYF. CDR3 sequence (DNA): TGCAGCGTTGAGGTTTGGGGACTAGCGCTACTTAGGCAAGAGACCCAGTACTTC. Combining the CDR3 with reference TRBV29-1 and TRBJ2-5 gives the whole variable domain SAVISQKPSRDICQRGTSLTIQCQVDSQVTMMFWYRQQPGQSLTLIATANQGSEATYESGFVIDKFPISRPNLTFSTLTVSNMSPEDSSIYLCSVEVWGLALLRQETQYFGPGTRLLVL.